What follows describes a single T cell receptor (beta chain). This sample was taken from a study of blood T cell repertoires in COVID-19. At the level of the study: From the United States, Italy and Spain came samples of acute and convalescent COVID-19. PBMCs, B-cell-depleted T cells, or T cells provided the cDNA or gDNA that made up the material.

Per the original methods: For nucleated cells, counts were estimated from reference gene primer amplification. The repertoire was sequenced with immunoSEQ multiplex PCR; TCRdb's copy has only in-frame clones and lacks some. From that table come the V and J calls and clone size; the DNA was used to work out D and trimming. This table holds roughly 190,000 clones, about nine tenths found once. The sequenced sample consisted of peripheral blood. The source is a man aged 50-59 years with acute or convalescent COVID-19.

The CDR3 sequence is CASSQRTSGAYNEQFF. The CDR3 bases are TGTGCCAGCAGCCAAAGGACTAGCGGGGCTTACAATGAGCAGTTCTTC. The chain combines TRBV16 with TRBJ2-1; TRBD2 matches at 12 bases. CDR1 and CDR2 (germline): KGHSY, FQNENV. Trimming took 2 bases from V and 4 from J; bases not matched to a gene: 3. The CDR3 totals 16 residues.